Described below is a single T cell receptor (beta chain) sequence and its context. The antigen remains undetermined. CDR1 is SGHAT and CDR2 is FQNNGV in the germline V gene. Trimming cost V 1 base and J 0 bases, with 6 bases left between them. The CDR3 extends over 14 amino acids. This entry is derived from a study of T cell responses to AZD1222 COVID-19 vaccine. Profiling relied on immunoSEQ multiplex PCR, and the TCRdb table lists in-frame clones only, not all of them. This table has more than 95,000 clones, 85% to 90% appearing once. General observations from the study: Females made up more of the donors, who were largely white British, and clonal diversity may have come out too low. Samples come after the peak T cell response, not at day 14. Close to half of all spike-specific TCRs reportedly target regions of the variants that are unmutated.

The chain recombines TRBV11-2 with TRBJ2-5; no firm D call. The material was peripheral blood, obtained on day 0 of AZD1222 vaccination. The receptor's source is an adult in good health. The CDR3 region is CASSLVRDQETQYF. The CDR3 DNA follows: TGTGCCAGCAGCTTAGTTCGGGACCAAGAGACCCAGTACTTC.